These 22 T cell receptor beta chains came from one sample sequenced in a study of cytomegalovirus exposure and HLA in healthy donors. In the PCR, 60 Vbeta and 13 Jbeta primers were used. Clones were sequenced by immunoSEQ multiplex PCR, and TCRdb holds only the in-frame ones, with some missing. The sample lists about 190,000 clones; about four fifths were seen once. The sample was PBMCs. The receptors come from a woman in her forties or fifties in good health and CMV-seropositive.

This clone was detected only once. The chain couples TRBV5-4 to TRBJ2-3; 8 bases match TRBD2. The CDR3 has 15 amino acids. The V gene's germline CDR1 is SGHNT and CDR2 YYREEE (reference sequence). The junction had 8 bases not matched to a gene; V was cut back by 4 bases and J by 4 bases. Written as DNA, the CDR3 is TGTGCCAGCAGCAACGACCGGGGGGGCTCAGATACGCAGTATTTT. Its protein is CASSNDRGGSDTQYF. The variable domain in full, with the rest retrieved from reference TRBV5-4 and TRBJ2-3, is ETGVTQSPTHLIKTRGQQVTLRCSSQSGHNTVSWYQQALGQGPQFIFQYYREEENGRGNFPPRFSGLQFPNYSSELNVNALELDDSALYLCASSNDRGGSDTQYFGPGTRLTVL.

This sequence joins TRBV7-9 and TRBJ2-2; D might be TRBD2 (6 bases). From germline, CDR1 is SEHNR and CDR2 FQNEAQ (reference sequence). This CDR3 region has 15 residues. Trimming left V 1 base short and J 6 bases short, with 12 bases between. Here the CDR3 reads CASSLDGSGAGELFF. In nucleotides, the CDR3 is TGTGCCAGCAGCTTAGACGGGTCGGGGGCCGGGGAGCTGTTTTTT.

V and J are TRBV15 and TRBJ1-3, with D unresolved. The CDR3 runs 15 residues. With 0 bases removed from V and 4 bases from J, the gap between germline ends came to 10 bases. Germline CDR1 and CDR2: LNHNV and YYDKDF (reference sequence). In nucleotides, the CDR3 is TGTGCCACCAGCAGAGATATCGGAGAGGGAAACACCATATATTTT. The encoded protein is CATSRDIGEGNTIYF.

CDR3 in amino acids: CASRRGHTDTQYF. DNA of the CDR3: TGCGCCAGCCGGCGGGGTCACACAGATACGCAGTATTTT. The chain carries TRBV10-2 and TRBJ2-3, with D perhaps matching TRBD2 (6 bases). V dropped 8 bases and J dropped 2 bases, with 11 bases sitting between them. CDR1 is WSHSY, CDR2 SAAADI, per germline. This CDR3 contains 13 residues.

This chain joins TRBV5-4 and TRBJ2-1, with D perhaps matching TRBD2 (6 bases). Germline V gives CDR1 SGHNT, CDR2 YYREEE (reference sequence). This CDR3 contains 14 residues. V was pared by 1 base and J by 5 bases, with 10 bases between. CDR3 region: CASSLWAGNNEQFF. The CDR3 DNA sequence: TGTGCCAGCAGCTTGTGGGCGGGGAACAATGAGCAGTTCTTC.

This clone showed up just once. CDR3 sequence reads: CASRPQPLTSGGTDTQYF. The CDR3 DNA reads TGTGCCAGCAGACCCCAACCATTGACTAGCGGGGGCACAGATACGCAGTATTTT. The chain couples TRBV2 to TRBJ2-3; TRBD2 agrees at 11 bases. Trimming cost V 6 bases and J 1 base; bases outside gene matches: 12. Germline V lookup: CDR1 SNHLY, CDR2 FYNNEI. There are 18 residues in the CDR3.

This chain uses TRBV20-1 with TRBJ1-1; D unclear. This CDR3 region has 11 residues. Trimming cost V 8 bases and J 5 bases, with 12 bases left between them. The V gene's germline CDR1 is DFQATT and CDR2 SNEGSKA (reference sequence). The CDR3 coding sequence is TGCAGTCCTAATAAGAGTACTGAAGCTTTCTTT. It codes for CSPNKSTEAFF.

The CDR3: CASSLNTRVNQPQHF. The CDR3, as DNA: TGTGCCAGCAGCTTGAACACACGGGTCAATCAGCCCCAGCATTTT. The V call is TRBV5-6, the J call TRBJ1-5; D remains unclear. V shed 1 base and J shed 3 bases, with 11 bases lying between them. This CDR3 contains 15 residues. Germline-derived CDR1 and CDR2 are SGHDT and YYEEEE. Based on the CDR3 plus reference TRBV5-6 and TRBJ1-5, the full variable domain is DAGVTQSPTHLIKTRGQQVTLRCSPKSGHDTVSWYQQALGQGPQFIFQYYEEEERQRGNFPDRFSGHQFPNYSSELNVNALLLGDSALYLCASSLNTRVNQPQHFGDGTRLSIL.

Regarding this clone: The junction shows a germline mismatch at one end, possibly a read error. The rearrangement joins TRBV4-1 to TRBJ2-5; TRBD2 matches at 10 bases. Germline V CDR1 and CDR2: MGHRA, YSYEKL. The CDR3 length is 15 residues. DNA for the CDR3: TGTGCCAGCAGCCCAATGGTAGCGGGGGGAGAGACCCAGTACTTC. It yields the protein CASSPMVAGGETQYF.

The genes are TRBV11-2 and TRBJ2-5, with TRBD2 as a possible D gene (5 bases). CDR1 is SGHAT and CDR2 is FQNNGV in the germline V gene. The length of the CDR3 is 11 residues. V was clipped by 10 bases and J by 5 bases, with 11 bases between them. CDR3 protein: CATLGEETQYF. CDR3 sequence (DNA): TGTGCCACCCTCGGGGAGGAGACCCAGTACTTC.

V and J are TRBV11-2 and TRBJ1-2; 8 nucleotides agree with TRBD1. V shed 1 base, J shed 5 bases, and the junction held 9 bases outside the gene matches. The germline V gene encodes CDR1 SGHAT and CDR2 FQNNGV. The CDR3 covers 16 residues. The CDR3 spells CASSLVGTGGVYGYTF. In nucleotides, the CDR3 is TGTGCCAGCAGCTTAGTAGGGACAGGCGGAGTGTATGGCTACACCTTC.

The chain carries TRBV6-5 and TRBJ2-1, with a weak D call TRBD2 (6 bases). The CDR3 is 14 amino acids. V lost 5 bases and J lost 0, with 8 bases in between. Germline CDR1 is MNHEY and CDR2 is SVGAGI. The CDR3, as DNA: TGTGCCAGCAGTCTCGGGGGCTCCTACAATGAGCAGTTCTTC. Protein product: CASSLGGSYNEQFF.

J is TRBJ1-2 and V is TRBV9, with 9 bases aligning to TRBD1. This CDR3 is 13 amino acids long. Trimming cost V 5 bases and J 8 bases; bases outside gene matches: 7. The germline V gene has CDR1 SGDLS and CDR2 YYNGEE. The CDR3 DNA reads TGTGCCAGCAGACAACAGGGGGCAAACGGCTACACCTTC. Translation: CASRQQGANGYTF.

V is TRBV5-1 and J is TRBJ2-7; possible D gene TRBD1, 5 bases. V was pared by 3 bases and J by 2 bases, with 12 bases between. Germline CDR1 is SGHRS and CDR2 is YFSETQ. This CDR3 is built from 14 residues. The CDR3 nucleotides are TGCGCCAGCAGCTACAGGTCCAATACCTACGAGCAGTACTTC. It is translated as CASSYRSNTYEQYF.

This chain links TRBV6-5 with TRBJ1-6; D uncertain. V was pared by 5 bases and J by 9 bases, with 11 bases between. This CDR3 contains 13 residues. Germline V lookup: CDR1 MNHEY, CDR2 SVGAGI. The CDR3 region has the DNA TGTGCCAGCAGTCTCGCTCGGAGTTCACCCCTCCACTTT. Translating gives CASSLARSSPLHF.

The table lists this clone with a count of one. The CDR3 DNA follows: TGTGCCAGCAGCTTGAGGCGGAGTGGAGTGAGCAATCAGCCCCAGCATTTT. Translating it yields CASSLRRSGVSNQPQHF. V is TRBV5-4 and J is TRBJ1-5; D is undetermined. V lost 1 base, J lost 1 base, and 15 bases lay in between. The CDR3 has 17 amino acids. The germline V gene encodes CDR1 SGHNT and CDR2 YYREEE (reference sequence).

The rearrangement joins TRBV2 to TRBJ2-3; no clear D. Germline lookup yields CDR1 SNHLY and CDR2 FYNNEI. CDR3 length: 14 amino acids. The ends were cut back, 4 bases at V and 2 bases at J, with 10 bases in the middle. The DNA for the CDR3 is TGTGCCAGCAGTGTGTGGTCTACCACAGATACGCAGTATTTT. Residues: CASSVWSTTDTQYF. The entire variable domain, with the rest obtained from reference TRBV2 and TRBJ2-3, is as follows: EPEVTQTPSHQVTQMGQEVILRCVPISNHLYFYWYRQILGQKVEFLVSFYNNEISEKSEIFDDQFSVERPDGSNFTLKIRSTKLEDSAMYFCASSVWSTTDTQYFGPGTRLTVL.

This clone was picked up a small number of times. The V and J genes are TRBV4-3 and TRBJ1-1, with D unresolved. The CDR3 length is 11 residues. Germline values: CDR1 LGHNA, CDR2 YSLEER. V was clipped by 3 bases and J by 7 bases, with 6 bases between them. CDR3 loop: CASSQYLEAFF. For the CDR3, the DNA is TGCGCCAGCAGCCAGTATCTTGAAGCTTTCTTT.

This clone came up a few times. The V call is TRBV30, the J call TRBJ1-2, with D perhaps TRBD1 (6 bases). This CDR3 comprises 12 residues. CDR1 GTSNPN and CDR2 SVGIG come from the germline V gene (reference sequence). Trimming cost V 5 bases and J 3 bases, with 10 bases left between them. The CDR3 bases are TGTGCCTGGGTGGACAGTTACTATGGCTACACCTTC. As protein: CAWVDSYYGYTF.

This clone was counted only a few times. The V call is TRBV15, the J call TRBJ2-3, with D perhaps matching TRBD1 (6 bases). V was cut by 5 bases and J by 6 bases, with 15 bases left in between. The V gene's germline CDR1 is LNHNV and CDR2 YYDKDF (reference sequence). CDR3 length: 14 residues. CDR3 coding DNA: TGTGCCACCAGCGAGGACAGAGTTTACGATACGCAGTATTTT. Its protein is CATSEDRVYDTQYF. The complete variable domain, with remaining parts taken from reference TRBV15 and TRBJ2-3, reads DAMVIQNPRYQVTQFGKPVTLSCSQTLNHNVMYWYQQKSSQAPKLLFHYYDKDFNNEADTPDNFQSRRPNTSFCFLDIRSPGLGDTAMYLCATSEDRVYDTQYFGPGTRLTVL.

The V gene is TRBV9, the J gene TRBJ1-4, with D maybe TRBD1 (6 bases). The germline gives CDR1 SGDLS, CDR2 YYNGEE. Trimming took 0 bases from V and 8 from J, leaving 11 bases between them. The CDR3 loop spans 14 amino acids. The CDR3 loop reads CASSVEGVGEKLFF. In nucleotides, the CDR3 is TGTGCCAGCAGCGTAGAGGGGGTCGGGGAAAAACTGTTTTTT. Together with reference TRBV9 and TRBJ1-4, the CDR3 gives the full variable domain: DSGVTQTPKHLITATGQRVTLRCSPRSGDLSVYWYQQSLDQGLQFLIQYYNGEERAKGNILERFSAQQFPDLHSELNLSSLELGDSALYFCASSVEGVGEKLFFGSGTQLSVL.

This rearrangement joins TRBV28 to TRBJ1-5; 7 nucleotides agree with TRBD1. V lost 5 bases, J lost 0 bases, and 13 bases stayed unmatched. The CDR3 is 18 amino acids. Looked up from germline, CDR1 is MDHEN and CDR2 is SYDVKM. The CDR3 region is CASSPAPGQSFSNQPQHF. The CDR3 DNA sequence: TGTGCCAGCAGTCCGGCCCCGGGACAGTCTTTTAGCAATCAGCCCCAGCATTTT.